This TCR beta chain was identified in a study of blood T cell repertoires in COVID-19 (dated by TCRdb to the early 2020s). With regard to the full study: Collaborator samples came from the United States, Italy and Spain and covered acute and convalescent phases of COVID-19. The prospective study material was composed of cDNA or gDNA derived from T cells, B-cell-depleted T cells, or PBMCs. Subjects who had been exposed to COVID-19, were actively infected with it, or had recovered from it provided the deeply sampled blood TCRbeta repertoires that made up the dataset. A freely available public database, intended as a resource for researchers studying the immune response to SARS-CoV-2, is where the repertoires were released. The samples were drawn from two sources: the first 160 participants of the ongoing ImmuneRACE study, and about 1,300 subjects contributed by 6 global collaborators. A de-identified subject ID, COVID-19 status, age in years and sex were almost always included in the sample metadata. HLA class I and class II types, where available, came from metadata supplied by the sample provider rather than from assay-based typing.

On this clone itself: The antigen this receptor binds is unknown. There are no base qualities to consult, and no much larger clone falls within one base.

In the germline V gene, CDR1 corresponds to SGHRS and CDR2 to YFSETQ. Compared with germline, V lacks 4 bases and J lacks 3 bases; bases without a gene match: 3. The CDR3, from cysteine to phenylalanine, totals 13 residues. Just CDR3 DNA is preserved here, 39 bases in frame from base 1. TCRbeta CDR3 regions were amplified from genomic DNA using the immunoSEQ Assay, a bias-controlled multiplex PCR. The authors' pipeline ran thus. Nucleated cell counts per sample were estimated from amplification of reference gene primers within the assay. To quantify the absolute abundance of each unique TCRbeta CDR3 rearrangement, sequence reads were collapsed and filtered. Productive Simpson clonality was computed per sample as the square root of Simpson's diversity index over productive rearrangements. In its TCRdb copy, this immuneACCESS table keeps in-frame sequences only and misses some clones. Where compared with another copy, unresolved V genes explain less than half of these, and the others have no known cause. D and trimming come from the DNA, and the V and J calls and clone size come from that table. This sample lists around 97,000 clones; more than 80% were detected once. The top ten constitute approximately 3.6% of the sample.

Beyond this particular receptor, the publication reports: The quantity of clinical and demographic metadata differed by source and by participant and was supplied without curation.

Whole blood was collected in K2EDTA tubes by collaborating institutions according to the institutions' own protocols. For TCRbeta analysis, collaborators shipped samples as frozen whole blood, isolated PBMCs, or DNA extracted from either of those sample types. In this chain, TRBV5-1 is recombined with TRBJ2-5; 7 junctional bases match TRBD1. The clonotype comes from an older woman with acute or convalescent COVID-19. Sequenced: peripheral blood. The CDR3 sequence is CASSIGTEETQYF. The sequenced DNA: TGCGCCAGCAGCATCGGGACAGAAGAGACCCAGTACTTC.